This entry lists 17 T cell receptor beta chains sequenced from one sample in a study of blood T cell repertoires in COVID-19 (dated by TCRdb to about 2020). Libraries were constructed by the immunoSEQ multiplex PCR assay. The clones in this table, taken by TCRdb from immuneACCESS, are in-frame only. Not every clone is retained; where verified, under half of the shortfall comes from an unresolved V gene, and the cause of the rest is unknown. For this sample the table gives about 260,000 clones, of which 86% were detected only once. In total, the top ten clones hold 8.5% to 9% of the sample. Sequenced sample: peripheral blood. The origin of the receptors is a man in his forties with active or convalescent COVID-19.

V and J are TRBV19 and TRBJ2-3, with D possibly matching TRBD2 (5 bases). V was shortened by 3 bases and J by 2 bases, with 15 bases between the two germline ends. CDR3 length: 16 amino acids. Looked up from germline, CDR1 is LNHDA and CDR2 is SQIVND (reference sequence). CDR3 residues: CASSMLGSKSTDTQYF. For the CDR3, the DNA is TGTGCCAGTAGTATGTTAGGGAGCAAATCCACAGATACGCAGTATTTT. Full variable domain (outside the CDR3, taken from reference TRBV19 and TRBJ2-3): DGGITQSPKYLFRKEGQNVTLSCEQNLNHDAMYWYRQDPGQGLRLIYYSQIVNDFQKGDIAEGYSVSREKKESFPLTVTSAQKNPTAFYLCASSMLGSKSTDTQYFGPGTRLTVL.

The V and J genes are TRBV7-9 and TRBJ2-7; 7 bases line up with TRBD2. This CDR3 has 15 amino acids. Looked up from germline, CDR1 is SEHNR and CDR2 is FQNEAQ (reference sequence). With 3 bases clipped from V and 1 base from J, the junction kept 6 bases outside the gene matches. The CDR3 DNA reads TGTGCCAGCAGCTTGTCCGGGACTAAGTCCTACGAGCAGTACTTC. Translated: CASSLSGTKSYEQYF.

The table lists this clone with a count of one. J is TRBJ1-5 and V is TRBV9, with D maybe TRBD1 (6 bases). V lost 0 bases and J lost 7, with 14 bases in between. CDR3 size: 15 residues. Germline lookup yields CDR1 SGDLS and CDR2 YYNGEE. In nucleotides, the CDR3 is TGTGCCAGCAGCGTAGACGGACAGAAACACCAGCCCCAGCATTTT. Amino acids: CASSVDGQKHQPQHF. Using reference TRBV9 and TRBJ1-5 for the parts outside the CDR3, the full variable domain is DSGVTQTPKHLITATGQRVTLRCSPRSGDLSVYWYQQSLDQGLQFLIQYYNGEERAKGNILERFSAQQFPDLHSELNLSSLELGDSALYFCASSVDGQKHQPQHFGDGTRLSIL.

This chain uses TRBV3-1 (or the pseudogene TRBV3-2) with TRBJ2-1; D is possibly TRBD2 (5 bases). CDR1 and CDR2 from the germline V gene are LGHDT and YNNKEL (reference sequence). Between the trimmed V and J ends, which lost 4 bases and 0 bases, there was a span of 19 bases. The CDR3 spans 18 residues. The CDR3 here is CASSPSSIAVSSYNEQFF. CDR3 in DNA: TGTGCCAGCAGCCCCTCTAGCATTGCGGTGAGCTCCTACAATGAGCAGTTCTTC.

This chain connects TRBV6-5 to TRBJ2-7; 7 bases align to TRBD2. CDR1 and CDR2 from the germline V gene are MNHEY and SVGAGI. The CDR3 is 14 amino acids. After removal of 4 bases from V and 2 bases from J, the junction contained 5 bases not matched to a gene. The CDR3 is CASSFSGETYEQYF. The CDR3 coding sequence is TGTGCCAGCAGTTTCAGCGGGGAGACCTACGAGCAGTACTTC.

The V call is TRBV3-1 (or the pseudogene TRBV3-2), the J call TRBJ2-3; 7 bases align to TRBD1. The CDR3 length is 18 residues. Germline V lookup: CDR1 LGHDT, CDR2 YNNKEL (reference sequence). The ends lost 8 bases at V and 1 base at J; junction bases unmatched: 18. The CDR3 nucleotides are TGTGCCAGCGAGCCAAGGGGGCTTTTGGGGGCTCGCACAGATACGCAGTATTTT. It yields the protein CASEPRGLLGARTDTQYF.

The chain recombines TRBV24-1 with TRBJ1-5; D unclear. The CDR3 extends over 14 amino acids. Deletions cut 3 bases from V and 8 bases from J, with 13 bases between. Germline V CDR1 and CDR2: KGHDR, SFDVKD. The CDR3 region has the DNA TGTGCCACCAGTGATCCTACCGAAAGCGAGCCCCAGCATTTT. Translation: CATSDPTESEPQHF.

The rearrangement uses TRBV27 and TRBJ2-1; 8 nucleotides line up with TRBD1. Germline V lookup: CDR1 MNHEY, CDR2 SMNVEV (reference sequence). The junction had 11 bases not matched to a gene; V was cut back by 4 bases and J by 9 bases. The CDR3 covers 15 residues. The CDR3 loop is CASSWTGQGGSEQFF. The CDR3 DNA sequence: TGTGCCAGCAGTTGGACCGGACAGGGCGGTAGTGAGCAGTTCTTC.

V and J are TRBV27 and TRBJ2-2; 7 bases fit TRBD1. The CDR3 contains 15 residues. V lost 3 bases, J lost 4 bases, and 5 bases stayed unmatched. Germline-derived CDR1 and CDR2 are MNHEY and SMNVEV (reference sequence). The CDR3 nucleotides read TGTGCCAGCAGTTTTTGGGCAGGGGGCACCGGGGAGCTGTTTTTT. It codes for CASSFWAGGTGELFF.

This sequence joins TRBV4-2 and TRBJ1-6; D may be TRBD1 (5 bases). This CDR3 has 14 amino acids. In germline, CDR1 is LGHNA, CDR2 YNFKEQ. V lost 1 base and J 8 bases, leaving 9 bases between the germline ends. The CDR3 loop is CASSQAGGDSPLHF. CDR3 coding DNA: TGTGCCAGCAGCCAAGCGGGGGGGGATTCACCCCTCCACTTT.

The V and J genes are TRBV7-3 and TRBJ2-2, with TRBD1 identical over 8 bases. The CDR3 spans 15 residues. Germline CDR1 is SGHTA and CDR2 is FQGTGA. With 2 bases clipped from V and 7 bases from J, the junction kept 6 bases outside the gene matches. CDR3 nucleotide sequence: TGTGCCAGCAGCTTATCCGGGACAGGACGCGGGGAGCTGTTTTTT. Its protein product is CASSLSGTGRGELFF.

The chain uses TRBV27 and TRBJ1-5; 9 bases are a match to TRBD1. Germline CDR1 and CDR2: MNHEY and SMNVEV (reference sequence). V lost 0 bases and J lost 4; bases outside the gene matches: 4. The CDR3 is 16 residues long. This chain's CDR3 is CASSLSPGQGNQPQHF. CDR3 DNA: TGTGCCAGCAGTTTATCACCGGGACAGGGTAATCAGCCCCAGCATTTT.

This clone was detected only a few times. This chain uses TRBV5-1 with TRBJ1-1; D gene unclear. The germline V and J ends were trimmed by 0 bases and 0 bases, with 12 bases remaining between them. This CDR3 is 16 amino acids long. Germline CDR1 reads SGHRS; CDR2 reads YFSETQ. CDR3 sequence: CASSLAEVSMNTEAFF. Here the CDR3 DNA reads TGCGCCAGCAGCTTGGCCGAGGTGAGCATGAACACTGAAGCTTTCTTT.

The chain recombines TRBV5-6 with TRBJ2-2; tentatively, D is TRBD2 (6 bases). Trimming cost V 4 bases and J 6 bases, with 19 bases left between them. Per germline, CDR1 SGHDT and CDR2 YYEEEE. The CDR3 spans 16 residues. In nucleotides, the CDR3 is TGTGCCAGCAGCCTATCTGGAGGGATAAGGGCCGGGGAGCTGTTTTTT. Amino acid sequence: CASSLSGGIRAGELFF.

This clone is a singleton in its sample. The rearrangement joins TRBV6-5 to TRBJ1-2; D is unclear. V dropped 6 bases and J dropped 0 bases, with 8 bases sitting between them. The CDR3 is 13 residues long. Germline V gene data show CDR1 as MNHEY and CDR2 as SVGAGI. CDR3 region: CASRVQTNYGYTF. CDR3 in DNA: TGTGCCAGCAGGGTACAGACTAACTATGGCTACACCTTC.

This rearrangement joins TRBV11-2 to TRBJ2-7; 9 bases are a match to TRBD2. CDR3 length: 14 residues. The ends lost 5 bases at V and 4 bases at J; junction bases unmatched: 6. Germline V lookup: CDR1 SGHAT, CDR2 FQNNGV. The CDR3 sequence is CASSAPSGRYEQYF. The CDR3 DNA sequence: TGTGCCAGCAGCGCCCCAAGCGGGAGGTACGAGCAGTACTTC.

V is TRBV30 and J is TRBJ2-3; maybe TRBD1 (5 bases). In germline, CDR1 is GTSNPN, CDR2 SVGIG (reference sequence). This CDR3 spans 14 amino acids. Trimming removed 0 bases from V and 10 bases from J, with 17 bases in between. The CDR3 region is CAWSVRGSGPPQYF. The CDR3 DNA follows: TGTGCCTGGAGTGTAAGGGGATCCGGTCCACCGCAGTATTTT.